This T cell receptor beta chain was recovered during a study of graft-versus-host responses after intestinal transplantation. Looking at the study overall: The transplants performed in recipients were multivisceral, liver-intestinal, or isolated intestinal. Uniformly, recipients were administered anti-thymocyte globulin induction with subsequent tacrolimus and steroids for around three years. Whole-study results and caveats: Among recipient marrow samples, GvH clones were found; some appeared first in ileum or blood. Early post-transplant falls in HvG clones accompanied the peak levels of circulating GvH clones.

This clone was detected once. As yet, its antigen is unknown. The assay was immunoSEQ multiplex PCR, and TCRdb's table has in-frame clones only and misses some. This table holds 95,000 to 110,000 clones, 87% found once. The clonotype originates from a human donor who was the organ donor for an intestinal transplant. Sequenced material: unstimulated CD4+ T cells sorted from spleen or lymph node cells, taken before transplant.

CDR3 protein: CASSHRLADTQYF. The DNA of the CDR3 is TGTGCCAGCAGCCACCGACTAGCAGATACGCAGTATTTT. The chain recombines TRBV11-2 with TRBJ2-3; tentative D call: TRBD2 (6 bases). The CDR3 sequence is 13 residues long. The V gene's germline CDR1 is SGHAT and CDR2 FQNNGV. V gave up 5 bases and J gave up 4 bases, with 10 bases separating them. Looking up the rest from reference TRBV11-2 and TRBJ2-3 gives the full variable domain: EAGVAQSPRYKIIEKRQSVAFWCNPISGHATLYWYQQILGQGPKLLIQFQNNGVVDDSQLPKDRFSAERLKGVDSTLKIQPAKLEDSAVYLCASSHRLADTQYFGPGTRLTVL.